Listed below are T cell receptor beta chains from one sample, sequenced in a study of T cells in Graves' hyperthyroidism and ophthalmopathy. TCRdb fed the multiplex PCR reads into MiXCR, producing one record per CDR3 protein. The sample has 250,000 to 300,000 distinct CDR3 sequences, 13% to 15% seen once. Input material: blood. The receptors originated from a middle-aged woman with Graves' hyperthyroidism that later progressed to Graves' ophthalmopathy. Each CDR3 is given with its conserved first and last residue. Fields, in order: V gene, clone size, J gene, D gene, CDR3 protein, CDR3 DNA. D genes are given only for firm matches. Clone sizes are given selectively: once, few, many, or a class where the clone is expanded.

V gene: TRBV6-1; clone size: many; J gene: TRBJ2-7; D gene: TRBD1; CDR3 protein: CASSHQRTGSEQYF; CDR3 DNA: TGTGCCAGCAGCCACCAACGGACAGGGAGCGAGCAGTACTTC
V gene: TRBV5-1; clone size: .; J gene: TRBJ2-2; D gene: TRBD2; CDR3 protein: CASNEREGNTGELFF; CDR3 DNA: TGCGCCAGCAATGAGCGGGAGGGGAACACCGGGGAGCTGTTTTTT
V gene: TRBV28; clone size: many; J gene: TRBJ2-4; D gene: .; CDR3 protein: CASSFAGKGAKNIQYF; CDR3 DNA: TGTGCCAGCAGTTTCGCAGGGAAAGGAGCCAAAAACATTCAGTACTTC
V gene: TRBV30; clone size: many; J gene: TRBJ2-7; D gene: TRBD2; CDR3 protein: CAWSVGGSSYEQYF; CDR3 DNA: TGTGCCTGGAGTGTGGGCGGGAGCTCCTACGAGCAGTACTTC
V gene: TRBV30; clone size: many; J gene: TRBJ2-5; D gene: TRBD2; CDR3 protein: CAWSKGLARQETQYF; CDR3 DNA: TGTGCCTGGAGTAAGGGACTAGCGCGACAAGAGACCCAGTACTTC
V gene: TRBV20-1; clone size: few; J gene: TRBJ2-7; D gene: .; CDR3 protein: CSATGNEEQYF; CDR3 DNA: TGCAGTGCTACCGGGAATGAAGAGCAGTACTTC
V gene: TRBV19; clone size: many; J gene: TRBJ2-2; D gene: TRBD1; CDR3 protein: CASMRGQGDTGELFF; CDR3 DNA: TGTGCCAGCATGCGAGGCCAGGGGGACACCGGGGAGCTGTTTTTT
V gene: TRBV29-1; clone size: few; J gene: TRBJ2-7; D gene: .; CDR3 protein: CSVELDQPYEQYF; CDR3 DNA: TGCAGCGTTGAACTGGATCAGCCCTACGAGCAGTACTTC
V gene: TRBV28; clone size: many; J gene: TRBJ1-3; D gene: .; CDR3 protein: CATKLDRVSGNTIYF; CDR3 DNA: TGTGCCACCAAACTTGACAGAGTCTCTGGAAACACCATATATTTT
V gene: TRBV28; clone size: many; J gene: TRBJ2-3; D gene: .; CDR3 protein: CASNYEWDLTKKDTQYF; CDR3 DNA: TGTGCCAGCAACTATGAGTGGGACTTGACGAAGAAAGATACGCAGTATTTT
V gene: TRBV6-5; clone size: .; J gene: TRBJ2-3; D gene: TRBD1; CDR3 protein: CASSYSRQGITDTQYF; CDR3 DNA: TGTGCCAGCAGTTACTCTAGACAGGGGATCACAGATACGCAGTATTTT
V gene: TRBV6-1; clone size: .; J gene: TRBJ2-3; D gene: TRBD2; CDR3 protein: CASRGTSHDTQYF; CDR3 DNA: TGTGCCAGTCGCGGGACTAGCCACGATACGCAGTATTTT
V gene: TRBV28; clone size: few; J gene: TRBJ2-3; D gene: TRBD2; CDR3 protein: CASESAGSTDTQYF; CDR3 DNA: TGTGCCAGCGAATCAGCGGGAAGCACAGATACGCAGTATTTT
V gene: TRBV29-1; clone size: many; J gene: TRBJ1-3; D gene: .; CDR3 protein: CSGGAGNTIYF; CDR3 DNA: TGCAGCGGTGGGGCTGGAAACACCATATATTTT